This paragraph reports one T cell receptor beta chain. The assay was immunoSEQ multiplex PCR, and TCRdb's table has in-frame clones only and misses some. The sample lists 58,000 or so clones; over 75% were seen once. Trimming removed 6 bases from V and 2 bases from J, with 23 bases in between. Per the germline V gene, CDR1 is LNHDA and CDR2 is SQIVND (reference sequence). CDR3 size: 17 residues. This sample stems from a study of OX40 agonist ivuxolimab in advanced cancers. The chain combines TRBV19 with TRBJ2-7, with D perhaps matching TRBD1 (5 bases). Sequencing was performed on CD4+ or CD8+ T cells sorted from blood, taken in a trial of the OX40 agonist ivuxolimab. This receptor was taken from an adult with an advanced solid tumor such as melanoma, head and neck, liver or kidney cancer. The CDR3 DNA follows: TGTGCCAGTAGCGAGAGGTCCACAGGTGCTACTACCTACGAGCAGTACTTC. This codes for CASSERSTGATTYEQYF.